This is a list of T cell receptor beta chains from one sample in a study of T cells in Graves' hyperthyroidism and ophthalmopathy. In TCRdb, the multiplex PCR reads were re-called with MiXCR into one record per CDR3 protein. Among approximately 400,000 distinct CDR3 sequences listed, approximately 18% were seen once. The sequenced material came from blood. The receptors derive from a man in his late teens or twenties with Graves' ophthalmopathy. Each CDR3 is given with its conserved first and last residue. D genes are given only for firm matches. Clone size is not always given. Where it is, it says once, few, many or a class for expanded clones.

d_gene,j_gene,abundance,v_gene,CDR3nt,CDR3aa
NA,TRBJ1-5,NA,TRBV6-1,TGTGCCAGCACCGGCTCGGGGGCAGGGGCTCAGCCCCAGCATTTT,CASTGSGAGAQPQHF
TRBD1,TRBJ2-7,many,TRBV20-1,TGCAGTGCTAATGACAGGGGGCTAAGCCTTCTGGGATACGAGCAGTACTTC,CSANDRGLSLLGYEQYF
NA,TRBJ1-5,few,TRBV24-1,TGTGCCACCAGTGATTATCTGGGCCAGCCCCAGCATTTT,CATSDYLGQPQHF
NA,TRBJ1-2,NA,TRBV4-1,TGCGCCAGCAGCCCCCTTATTCGGGGGGATGAGACTGGCTACACCTTC,CASSPLIRGDETGYTF
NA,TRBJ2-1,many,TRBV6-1,TGTGCCAGCAGTACCCTGGTGGATGGCGGCAATGAGCAGTTCTTC,CASSTLVDGGNEQFF
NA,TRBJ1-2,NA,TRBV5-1,TGCGCCAGCAGTTCCACAGGGTTGGATGGCTACACCTTC,CASSSTGLDGYTF
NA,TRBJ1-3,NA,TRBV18,TGTGCCAGCTCACCACCGGGGACGGCAAGCTCTGGAAACACCATATATTTT,CASSPPGTASSGNTIYF
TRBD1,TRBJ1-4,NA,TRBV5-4,TGTGCCAGCAGCCTGTCCGGGACAGGGTATAGAGAAAAACTGTTTTTT,CASSLSGTGYREKLFF
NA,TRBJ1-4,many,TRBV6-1,TGTGCCAGCGGAGTCACCGGCGAATTCTATGAAAAACTGTTTTTT,CASGVTGEFYEKLFF
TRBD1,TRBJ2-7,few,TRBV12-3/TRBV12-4,TGTGCCAGCAGTTTTGCAGGGGGCCGCTACGAGCAGTACTTC,CASSFAGGRYEQYF
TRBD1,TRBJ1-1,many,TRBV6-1,TGTGCCAGCAGTTACCAGCCGACAGGGGTGAACACTGAAGCTTTCTTT,CASSYQPTGVNTEAFF
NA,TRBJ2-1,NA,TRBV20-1,TGCAGTGCTGCAAGCGGCCTCGAATCCTACAATGAGCAGTTCTTC,CSAASGLESYNEQFF
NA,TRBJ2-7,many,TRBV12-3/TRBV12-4,TGTGCCAGCAGCCCCATCGGTGGGGGAGTTGACGAGCAGTACTTC,CASSPIGGGVDEQYF
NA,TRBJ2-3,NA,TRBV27,TGTGCCAGCAGTTTATCGAATCCTGGATCACTCACAGATACGCAGTATTTT,CASSLSNPGSLTDTQYF
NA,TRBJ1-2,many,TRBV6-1,TGTGCCAGCAGTGAGGGTCAGGGACCTTGGTATGGCTACACCTTC,CASSEGQGPWYGYTF
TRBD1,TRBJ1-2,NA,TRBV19,TGTGCCAGTAGCACATCTGGACAGGGGGCTAACTATGGCTACACCTTC,CASSTSGQGANYGYTF
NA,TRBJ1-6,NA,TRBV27,TGTGCCAGCAGTACTCACAGTCCAAATTTCTATAATTCACCCCTCCACTTT,CASSTHSPNFYNSPLHF
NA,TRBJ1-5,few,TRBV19,TGTGCCAGTAGTACGGACGCAGAGGAGCCCCAGCATTTT,CASSTDAEEPQHF
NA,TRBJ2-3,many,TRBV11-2,TGTGCCAGCAGCTTAGTGGGACTTGACACAGATACGCAGTATTTT,CASSLVGLDTDTQYF
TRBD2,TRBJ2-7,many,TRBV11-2,TGTGCCAGCCTTCCTCGCGACCCGGGGGGCTCCTACGAGCAGTACTTC,CASLPRDPGGSYEQYF
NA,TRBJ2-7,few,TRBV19,TGTGCCAGTAAACCGATGGGGAACTCCTACGAGCAGTACTTC,CASKPMGNSYEQYF
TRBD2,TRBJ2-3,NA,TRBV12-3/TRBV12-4,TGTGCCAGCAGTCCGTGGACTAGCGGGGGAACCACAGATACGCAGTATTTT,CASSPWTSGGTTDTQYF
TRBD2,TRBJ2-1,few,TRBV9,TGTGCCAGCGGACTAGCGGGGGAAGTCAATGAGCAGTTCTTC,CASGLAGEVNEQFF
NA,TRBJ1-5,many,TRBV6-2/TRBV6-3,TGTGCCAGCAGTTACTCGACGGGGGCGGCTCAGCCCCAGCATTTT,CASSYSTGAAQPQHF
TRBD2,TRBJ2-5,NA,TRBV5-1,TGCGCCAGCAGCGTCGGGGGGACGGCCCTAGAGACCCAGTACTTC,CASSVGGTALETQYF
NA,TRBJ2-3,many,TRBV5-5,TGTGCCAGCAGCTTGGGTTCGGGTTGGGATTCTTCCCCAGATACGCAGTATTTT,CASSLGSGWDSSPDTQYF
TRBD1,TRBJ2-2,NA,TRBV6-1,TGTGCCAGCAGTTCCCGACAGGGTGGTAACGGGGAGCTGTTTTTT,CASSSRQGGNGELFF
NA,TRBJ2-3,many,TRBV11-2,TGTGCCAGCAGCTTAGAGCAGGGAGTAAGCACAGATACGCAGTATTTT,CASSLEQGVSTDTQYF
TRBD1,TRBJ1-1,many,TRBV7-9,TGTGCCAGCAGCCTTGCAGGGGGGTCAGCTTTCTTT,CASSLAGGSAFF
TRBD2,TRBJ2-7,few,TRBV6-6,TGTGCCAGCAGTTACAGTTGGCAGGGAGGGTCCTACGAGCAGTACTTC,CASSYSWQGGSYEQYF